The clone carrying this TCR beta chain was found a few times. Its antigen is unknown. The sequenced template was RNA, covering the TCR beta CDR3 region. Second-round multiplex PCR came after first-round RT-PCR with HTBI primers. TCRdb independently ran MiXCR on the multiplex PCR reads; one entry per CDR3 protein. The data contain about 400,000 distinct CDR3 sequences, about 18% of them singletons. The sample is drawn from a study of Graves' ophthalmopathy and Graves' hyperthyroidism. Overall study: The collection of peripheral blood took place at initial diagnosis, before any treatment. Study-wide points: In blood, most expanded thyroid clonotypes above 0.001 frequency were also detected. Stable hyperthyroidism and ophthalmopathy were told apart by a 13-signature model, which achieved just over 85% sensitivity and just over 80% specificity.

V dropped 0 bases and J dropped 3 bases, with 14 bases sitting between them. Germline V gives CDR1 LGHNT, CDR2 FRNRAP. The CDR3 extends over 16 amino acids. PBMCs were density-gradient isolated from roughly 10 ml fresh blood. The V and J genes are TRBV12-5 and TRBJ2-5; D uncertain. The receptor comes from a woman aged 18 to 35 with Graves' ophthalmopathy. The sequenced sample was peripheral blood. The CDR3 loop reads CASGLVTAALKETQYF. CDR3 bases: TGTGCTAGTGGTTTGGTTACGGCGGCACTGAAAGAGACCCAGTACTTC. Supplemented by reference TRBV12-5 and TRBJ2-5, the full variable domain reads DARVTQTPRHKVTEMGQEVTMRCQPILGHNTVFWYRQTMMQGLELLAYFRNRAPLDDSGMPKDRFSAEMPDATLATLKIQPSEPRDSAVYFCASGLVTAALKETQYFGPGTRLLVL.